The entry below gives a single TCR beta chain sequence along with its context. The antigen is undetermined. This sample was taken from a study of T cell responses to AZD1222 COVID-19 vaccine. General study points: Clonal diversity may have been underestimated, and the donors were mostly white British, with more females than males.

TCRdb's table, derived via immunoSEQ multiplex PCR, lists solely in-frame clones and lacks some. This sample has fewer than 150,000 clones, with 70% to 90% found just once. The CDR3 totals 13 residues. Trimming took 8 bases from V and 3 from J, leaving 13 bases between them. Germline CDR1 SGHTA, CDR2 FQGTGA. The material was peripheral blood, obtained on day 0 of AZD1222 vaccination. This chain connects TRBV7-3 to TRBJ1-2, with D unresolved. The sequence came from an adult in good health. The CDR3 nucleotides read TGTGCCAGCTCCATGAGGCGCGACTATGGCTACACCTTC. Translation gives CASSMRRDYGYTF.